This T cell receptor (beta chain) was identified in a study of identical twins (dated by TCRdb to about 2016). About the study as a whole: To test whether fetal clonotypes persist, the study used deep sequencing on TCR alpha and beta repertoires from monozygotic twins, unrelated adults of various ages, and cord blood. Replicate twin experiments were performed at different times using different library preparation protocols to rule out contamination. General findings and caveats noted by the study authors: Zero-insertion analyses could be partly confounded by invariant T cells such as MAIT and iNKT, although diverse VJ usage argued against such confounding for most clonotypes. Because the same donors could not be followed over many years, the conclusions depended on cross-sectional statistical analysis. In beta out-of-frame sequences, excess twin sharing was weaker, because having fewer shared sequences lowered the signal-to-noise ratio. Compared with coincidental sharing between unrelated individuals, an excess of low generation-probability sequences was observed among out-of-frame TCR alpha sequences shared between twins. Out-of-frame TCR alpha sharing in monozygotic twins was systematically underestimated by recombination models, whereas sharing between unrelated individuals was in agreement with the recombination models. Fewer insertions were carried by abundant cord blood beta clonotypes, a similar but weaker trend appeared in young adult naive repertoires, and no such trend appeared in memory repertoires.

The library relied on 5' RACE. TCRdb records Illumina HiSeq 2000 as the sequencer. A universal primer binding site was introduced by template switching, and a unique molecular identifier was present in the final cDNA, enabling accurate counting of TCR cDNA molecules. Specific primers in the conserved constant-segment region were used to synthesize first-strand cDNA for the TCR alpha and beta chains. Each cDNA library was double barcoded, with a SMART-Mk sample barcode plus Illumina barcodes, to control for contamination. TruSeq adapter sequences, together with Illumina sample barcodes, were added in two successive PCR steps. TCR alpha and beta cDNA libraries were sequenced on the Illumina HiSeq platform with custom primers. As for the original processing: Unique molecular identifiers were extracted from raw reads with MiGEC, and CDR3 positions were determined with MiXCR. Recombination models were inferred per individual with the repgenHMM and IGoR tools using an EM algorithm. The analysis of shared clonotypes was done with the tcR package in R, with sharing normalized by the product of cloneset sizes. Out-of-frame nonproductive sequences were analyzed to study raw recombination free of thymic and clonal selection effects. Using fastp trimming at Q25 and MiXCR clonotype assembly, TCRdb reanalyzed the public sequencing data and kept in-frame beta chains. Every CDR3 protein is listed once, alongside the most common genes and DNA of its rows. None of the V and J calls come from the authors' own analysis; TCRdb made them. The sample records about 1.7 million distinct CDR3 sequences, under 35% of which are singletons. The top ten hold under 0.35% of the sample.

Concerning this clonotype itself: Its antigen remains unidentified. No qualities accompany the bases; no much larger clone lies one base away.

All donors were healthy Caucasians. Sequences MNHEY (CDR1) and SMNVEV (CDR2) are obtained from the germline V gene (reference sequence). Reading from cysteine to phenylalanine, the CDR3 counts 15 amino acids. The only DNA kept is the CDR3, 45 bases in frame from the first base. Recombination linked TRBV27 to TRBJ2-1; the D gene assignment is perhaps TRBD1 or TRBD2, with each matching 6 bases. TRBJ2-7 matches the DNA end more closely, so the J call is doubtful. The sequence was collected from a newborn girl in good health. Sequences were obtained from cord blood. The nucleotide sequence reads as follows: TGTGCCAGCAGTTCCCCAGGAGGGGGGAACAATGAGCAGTACTTC. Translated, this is CASSSPGGGNNEQYF.